A selection of T cell receptor beta chains follows, all from one sample in a study of CD8 T cells in Susac syndrome. MiXCR, applied by TCRdb to the immunoSEQ multiplex PCR reads, yields one record per CDR3 protein. The sample carries about 120,000 distinct CDR3 sequences, 85% to 95% recorded once. Sequencing was performed on CD4+ T cells from PBMCs. The receptors here all came from a human donor with multiple sclerosis. The CDR3 runs from the conserved cysteine through the conserved F or W. Fields, in order: CDR3 protein, CDR3 DNA, clone size, J gene, D gene, V gene. D genes are given only for firm matches. Clone size is not always given. Where it is, it says once, few, many or a class for expanded clones.

CDR3: CASSARDDSGNTIYF
DNA: TGTGCCAGCAGCGCCAGGGATGACTCTGGAAACACCATATATTTT
size: .
J: TRBJ1-3
D: .
V: TRBV9

CDR3: CACRSLSGYEQYF
DNA: TGTGCCTGTAGAAGTTTGTCGGGGTACGAGCAGTACTTC
size: .
J: TRBJ2-7
D: .
V: TRBV30

CDR3: CSVDAPGHEQYF
DNA: TGCAGCGTTGATGCCCCCGGTCACGAGCAGTACTTC
size: once
J: TRBJ2-7
D: .
V: TRBV29-1

CDR3: CASSESVRSDGYTF
DNA: TGTGCCAGCAGTGAGTCAGTTCGAAGCGATGGCTACACCTTC
size: .
J: TRBJ1-2
D: .
V: TRBV2

CDR3: CASSLPRNTIYF
DNA: TGTGCCAGCAGCCTTCCCCGAAACACCATATATTTT
size: .
J: TRBJ1-3
D: .
V: TRBV3-1

CDR3: CASSLEAAGANVLTF
DNA: TGTGCCAGCAGCTTGGAGGCAGCTGGGGCCAACGTCCTGACTTTC
size: .
J: TRBJ2-6
D: .
V: TRBV7-2

CDR3: CASSDLGRNYGYTF
DNA: TGTGCCAGCAGTGATTTGGGCAGGAACTATGGCTACACCTTC
size: .
J: TRBJ1-2
D: .
V: TRBV25-1

CDR3: CASSVGQDHGTQYF
DNA: TGTGCCAGCAGCGTAGGACAGGACCACGGTACGCAGTATTTT
size: .
J: TRBJ2-3
D: .
V: TRBV9

CDR3: CASKLAGDTDTQYF
DNA: TGTGCCAGCAAGTTGGCGGGGGACACAGATACGCAGTATTTT
size: .
J: TRBJ2-3
D: TRBD2
V: TRBV6-4

CDR3: CAWSQDRGSSYEQYF
DNA: TGTGCCTGGAGCCAGGACAGGGGCAGCTCCTACGAGCAGTACTTC
size: .
J: TRBJ2-7
D: TRBD1
V: TRBV30

CDR3: CSVGRQTGYTF
DNA: TGCAGCGTTGGCAGACAAACCGGCTACACCTTC
size: once
J: TRBJ1-2
D: .
V: TRBV29-1

CDR3: CSARDGPLNEQFF
DNA: TGCAGTGCTAGAGATGGGCCTCTCAATGAGCAGTTCTTC
size: .
J: TRBJ2-1
D: .
V: TRBV20-1

CDR3: CASSVTGTPHEKLFF
DNA: TGTGCCAGCAGCGTCACCGGGACTCCCCATGAAAAACTGTTTTTT
size: .
J: TRBJ1-4
D: .
V: TRBV6-1

CDR3: CASSPGGIEAFF
DNA: TGTGCCAGCTCACCGGGGGGAATAGAAGCTTTCTTT
size: .
J: TRBJ1-1
D: .
V: TRBV18

CDR3: CASSRDRGEKLF
DNA: TGTGCCAGCAGCCGTGACAGGGGTGAAAAACTGTTT
size: few
J: TRBJ1-4
D: TRBD1
V: TRBV7-3

CDR3: CASSRDFQETQYF
DNA: TGTGCCAGCAGCCGGGACTTCCAAGAGACCCAGTACTTC
size: .
J: TRBJ2-5
D: .
V: TRBV5-4

CDR3: CASSSRDTGNTIYF
DNA: TGTGCCAGCAGCTCCCGGGACACTGGAAACACCATATATTTT
size: .
J: TRBJ1-3
D: .
V: TRBV7-2

CDR3: CAWSPRGGYTF
DNA: TGTGCCTGGAGTCCCCGGGGTGGCTACACCTTC
size: .
J: TRBJ1-2
D: .
V: TRBV30

CDR3: CAWSGYNEQFF
DNA: TGTGCCTGGAGCGGATACAATGAGCAGTTCTTC
size: .
J: TRBJ2-1
D: .
V: TRBV30

CDR3: CASSRHDRADNEQFF
DNA: TGTGCCAGCAGCCGACACGACAGGGCCGACAATGAGCAGTTCTTC
size: .
J: TRBJ2-1
D: TRBD1
V: TRBV6-2/TRBV6-3

CDR3: CASRADRGLSSYEQYF
DNA: TGTGCCAGCCGCGCTGATAGGGGTCTGAGCTCCTACGAGCAGTACTTC
size: .
J: TRBJ2-7
D: .
V: TRBV7-9

CDR3: CASSLGGENQETQYF
DNA: TGTGCCAGCAGCTTAGGCGGGGAAAACCAAGAGACCCAGTACTTC
size: .
J: TRBJ2-5
D: .
V: TRBV7-3

CDR3: CASSFPGSGANVLTF
DNA: TGTGCCAGCAGTTTCCCAGGCTCTGGGGCCAACGTCCTGACTTTC
size: .
J: TRBJ2-6
D: .
V: TRBV28

CDR3: CASSYAGGGETQYF
DNA: TGTGCCAGCAGTTATGCGGGGGGGGGAGAGACCCAGTACTTC
size: .
J: TRBJ2-5
D: TRBD2
V: TRBV6-2/TRBV6-3

CDR3: CSVMTGVEAFF
DNA: TGCAGCGTTATGACAGGGGTTGAAGCTTTCTTT
size: .
J: TRBJ1-1
D: TRBD1
V: TRBV29-1

CDR3: CASTAPGRQGGYTF
DNA: TGTGCCAGCACTGCCCCAGGGAGGCAGGGTGGCTACACCTTC
size: once
J: TRBJ1-2
D: .
V: TRBV7-3

CDR3: CASSPTGITGELFF
DNA: TGTGCCAGCAGCCCTACAGGGATCACCGGGGAGCTGTTTTTT
size: .
J: TRBJ2-2
D: .
V: TRBV7-2

CDR3: CAWSPGGTVLNTEAFF
DNA: TGTGCCTGGAGCCCTGGGGGGACAGTCTTGAACACTGAAGCTTTCTTT
size: .
J: TRBJ1-1
D: TRBD1
V: TRBV30

CDR3: CASRRDRVSQPQHF
DNA: TGTGCCAGCAGACGAGACAGGGTCTCCCAGCCCCAGCATTTT
size: .
J: TRBJ1-5
D: TRBD1
V: TRBV12-3/TRBV12-4

CDR3: CASSPPLGRNTEAFF
DNA: TGTGCCAGTAGTCCACCGTTAGGCAGGAACACTGAAGCTTTCTTT
size: once
J: TRBJ1-1
D: .
V: TRBV19

CDR3: CASSSREYNSPLHF
DNA: TGTGCCAGCAGTAGCCGTGAATATAATTCACCCCTCCACTTT
size: .
J: TRBJ1-6
D: .
V: TRBV3-1

CDR3: CATSRTGTGLLGNTIYF
DNA: TGTGCCACCAGCAGGACCGGGACAGGTCTTTTAGGAAACACCATATATTTT
size: .
J: TRBJ1-3
D: TRBD1
V: TRBV15

CDR3: CASSILQGSTNYGYTF
DNA: TGTGCCAGTAGTATACTACAGGGTAGCACTAACTATGGCTACACCTTC
size: .
J: TRBJ1-2
D: .
V: TRBV19

CDR3: CASSQGLAGGRETQYF
DNA: TGTGCCAGCAGCCAAGGATTAGCGGGGGGCCGGGAGACCCAGTACTTC
size: .
J: TRBJ2-5
D: TRBD2
V: TRBV3-1

CDR3: CASNVVSGPSYNSPLHF
DNA: TGTGCCAGCAACGTCGTGAGCGGACCTTCCTATAATTCCCCCCTCCACTTT
size: .
J: TRBJ1-6
D: .
V: TRBV2

CDR3: CSAWGGTEAFF
DNA: TGCAGTGCTTGGGGTGGCACTGAAGCTTTCTTT
size: .
J: TRBJ1-1
D: .
V: TRBV20-1

CDR3: CASGLVASREQYF
DNA: TGTGCTAGTGGTTTGGTAGCTTCAAGGGAGCAGTACTTC
size: .
J: TRBJ2-7
D: .
V: TRBV12-5

CDR3: CASSLGLDRTGRTGELFF
DNA: TGTGCCAGCAGCTTAGGCTTGGATCGGACAGGGCGCACCGGGGAGCTGTTTTTT
size: .
J: TRBJ2-2
D: TRBD1
V: TRBV7-2

CDR3: CASTIPGFYNQPQHF
DNA: TGTGCCAGTACCATCCCAGGGTTTTATAATCAGCCCCAGCATTTT
size: .
J: TRBJ1-5
D: .
V: TRBV19

CDR3: CAWSLGGGYTF
DNA: TGTGCCTGGAGTCTGGGGGGTGGCTACACCTTC
size: .
J: TRBJ1-2
D: .
V: TRBV30

CDR3: CATSDLSSNTGELFF
DNA: TGTGCCACCAGTGATTTAAGTAGCAACACCGGGGAGCTGTTTTTT
size: .
J: TRBJ2-2
D: .
V: TRBV24-1

CDR3: CSAPTGSYGYTF
DNA: TGCAGTGCCCCCACAGGGAGCTATGGCTACACCTTC
size: once
J: TRBJ1-2
D: .
V: TRBV20-1

CDR3: CSSTGTAYEQYF
DNA: TGCAGCAGCACCGGGACAGCCTACGAGCAGTACTTC
size: .
J: TRBJ2-7
D: TRBD1
V: TRBV20-1

CDR3: CSVGREQGRTEAFF
DNA: TGCAGCGTTGGCCGAGAACAGGGGCGCACTGAAGCTTTCTTT
size: .
J: TRBJ1-1
D: TRBD1
V: TRBV29-1

CDR3: CASSQEGTDNEQFF
DNA: TGCGCCAGCAGCCAAGAAGGTACAGACAATGAGCAGTTCTTC
size: .
J: TRBJ2-1
D: .
V: TRBV4-3

CDR3: CASSFGLDTDTQYF
DNA: TGCGCCAGCAGCTTCGGTCTAGACACAGATACGCAGTATTTT
size: .
J: TRBJ2-3
D: .
V: TRBV5-1

CDR3: CSARGRTGGATETQYF
DNA: TGCAGTGCTAGGGGACGGACCGGAGGGGCGACGGAGACCCAGTACTTC
size: .
J: TRBJ2-5
D: .
V: TRBV20-1

CDR3: CASSVTGGSTDTQYF
DNA: TGTGCCAGCAGTGTGACGGGGGGATCCACAGATACGCAGTATTTT
size: .
J: TRBJ2-3
D: TRBD2
V: TRBV2

CDR3: CASTLLVGSTDTQYF
DNA: TGTGCCAGCACCCTTTTAGTAGGGAGCACAGATACGCAGTATTTT
size: once
J: TRBJ2-3
D: .
V: TRBV7-9

CDR3: CALQLGQGQFF
DNA: TGTGCCTTACAACTTGGACAGGGGCAGTTCTTC
size: .
J: TRBJ2-1
D: TRBD1
V: TRBV30

CDR3: CASSAQGALNTEAFF
DNA: TGTGCCAGCAGCGCTCAGGGGGCACTCAACACTGAAGCTTTCTTT
size: .
J: TRBJ1-1
D: TRBD1
V: TRBV7-9

CDR3: CATFWMNTEAFF
DNA: TGTGCCACCTTTTGGATGAACACTGAAGCTTTCTTT
size: .
J: TRBJ1-1
D: .
V: TRBV2

CDR3: CASRRGGHSGELFF
DNA: TGTGCCAGCAGGCGGGGGGGCCATAGCGGGGAGCTGTTTTTT
size: .
J: TRBJ2-2
D: TRBD2
V: TRBV7-7

CDR3: CSAPSGGATGELFF
DNA: TGCAGTGCTCCTAGCGGGGGGGCCACCGGGGAGCTGTTTTTT
size: .
J: TRBJ2-2
D: TRBD2
V: TRBV20-1

CDR3: CAISSGNEQFF
DNA: TGTGCCATCAGCTCAGGGAATGAGCAGTTCTTC
size: .
J: TRBJ2-1
D: .
V: TRBV10-3

CDR3: CASSPLGGLGTFF
DNA: TGTGCCAGCAGCCCCCTTGGAGGCCTCGGGACTTTCTTT
size: .
J: TRBJ1-1
D: .
V: TRBV7-9

CDR3: CASSQGGTENTEAFF
DNA: TGCGCCAGCAGCCAAGGGGGGACAGAGAACACTGAAGCTTTCTTT
size: .
J: TRBJ1-1
D: TRBD1
V: TRBV4-3

CDR3: CSARSGTEAFF
DNA: TGCAGTGCTCGCTCTGGCACTGAAGCTTTCTTT
size: few
J: TRBJ1-1
D: .
V: TRBV20-1

CDR3: CSASDTGQYTQYF
DNA: TGCAGTGCTAGCGACACGGGCCAATATACGCAGTATTTT
size: .
J: TRBJ2-3
D: .
V: TRBV20-1

CDR3: CASSQDLWTIYF
DNA: TGTGCCAGCAGCCAAGACCTTTGGACTATATATTTT
size: once
J: TRBJ1-3
D: .
V: TRBV3-1